Shown below are 5 T cell receptor beta chains from a single sample sequenced in a study of T-cell reconstitution after alpha-beta-depleted transplantation in children. During its preparation, the TCRbeta library received unique molecular identifiers. TCRdb re-called the PCR reads with MiXCR, one entry per CDR3 protein. The sample consists of a few hundred thousand distinct CDR3 sequences, 25% to 30% of them appearing once. The input for sequencing was PBMCs, taken before TCRalphabeta/CD19-depleted stem cell transplant. The source of these receptors is a boy less than two years old with Wiskott-Aldrich syndrome, due to receive a stem cell transplant.

This clonotype has ten or more counts. The rearrangement joins TRBV7-2 to TRBJ2-2, with TRBD2 matching 11 bases. The CDR3 runs 16 residues. The germline gives CDR1 SGHTA, CDR2 FQGNSA. V lost 1 base to trimming and J lost 4 bases; unmatched junction nucleotides: 2. The CDR3 DNA follows: TGTGCCAGCAGCTTAGTCGGGACTAGCGGCACCGGGGAGCTGTTTTTT. Its protein product is CASSLVGTSGTGELFF.

This sequence joins TRBV12-3 or TRBV12-4 and TRBJ1-1; D is ambiguous. This CDR3 region has 15 residues. The V end lost 3 bases, the J end lost 5 bases, and 16 bases lay between the germline ends. This CDR3 reads CASSFIQAERTEAFF. The CDR3 DNA follows: TGTGCCAGCAGTTTCATCCAGGCGGAGAGGACTGAAGCTTTCTTT.

This clonotype was seen just once. The chain has TRBV20-1 and TRBJ1-5, with D possibly matching TRBD1 (5 bases). The CDR3 consists of 13 residues. Germline lookup yields CDR1 DFQATT and CDR2 SNEGSKA (reference sequence). Trimming shortened V by 3 bases and J by 5 bases, and 11 bases separated the two germline ends. This chain's CDR3 is CSASWGRDQPQHF. CDR3 DNA sequence: TGCAGTGCTAGTTGGGGCAGGGATCAGCCCCAGCATTTT.

This clonotype was detected many times. The rearrangement joins TRBV28 to TRBJ1-2; TRBD1 matches 7 bases. Trimming took 5 bases from V and 4 from J; bases not matched to a gene: 4. Germline lookup yields CDR1 MDHEN and CDR2 SYDVKM. The CDR3 is made up of 13 amino acids. As DNA, the CDR3 is TGTGCCAGCAGTCCGACAGGGCTCTATGGCTACACCTTC. This sequence encodes CASSPTGLYGYTF.

This clonotype has at least ten counts. A junction end diverges from the germline sequence, so it may reflect a read error. The chain links TRBV5-1 to TRBJ2-2; 8 nucleotides match TRBD1. This CDR3 spans 16 amino acids. Germline V gene sequence: CDR1 SGHRS, CDR2 YFSETQ. This CDR3 reads CASSLAGQGNTGELFF. The CDR3 DNA reads as TGTGCCAGCAGCTTGGCAGGACAGGGTAACACCGGGGAGCTGTTTTTT.